This entry lists 9 T cell receptor beta chains sequenced from one sample in a study of blood T cell repertoires in COVID-19. Here immunoSEQ multiplex PCR was the method, and the copy in TCRdb shows in-frame clones only, minus some. Of roughly 260,000 clones listed, 75% to 90% are singletons. Specimen: PBMCs or T cells enriched from blood (not recorded which). Source of these receptors: a woman under 40 with acute COVID-19.

This chain links TRBV9 with TRBJ2-3, with 7 positions matching TRBD2. The CDR3 is 15 amino acids. After removal of 0 bases from V and 1 base from J, the junction contained 2 bases not matched to a gene. Germline loops: CDR1 SGDLS, CDR2 YYNGEE. As DNA, the CDR3 is TGTGCCAGCAGCGTAGCTGCGGGGGGCACAGATACGCAGTATTTT. This gives the protein CASSVAAGGTDTQYF.

This chain connects TRBV12-3 or TRBV12-4 to TRBJ2-7, with 8 bases identical to TRBD1. This CDR3 is 13 amino acids long. The V gene end was trimmed by 6 bases and the J gene end by 7 bases; junction bases not matched to a gene: 8. CDR3 nucleotides: TGTGCCAGCAGCACGGACAGGGCTACGGAGCAGTACTTC. Amino acid sequence: CASSTDRATEQYF.

The chain uses TRBV27 and TRBJ1-1; 10 bases line up with TRBD1. The J segment lost 4 bases and the V segment lost 5 bases, leaving 4 bases of the junction unmatched. This CDR3 has 14 amino acids. The germline gives CDR1 MNHEY, CDR2 SMNVEV (reference sequence). CDR3 nucleotide sequence: TGTGCCAGCAGTCCGAGGACAGGGGGCACTGAAGCTTTCTTT. Protein product: CASSPRTGGTEAFF.

The chain uses TRBV30 and TRBJ1-1; 9 bases agree with TRBD1. Germline values: CDR1 GTSNPN, CDR2 SVGIG (reference sequence). With 3 bases clipped from V and 0 bases from J, the junction kept 8 bases outside the gene matches. The CDR3 extends over 16 amino acids. Here the CDR3 reads CAWSPGTGRMNTEAFF. CDR3 in DNA: TGTGCCTGGAGCCCAGGGACAGGGAGGATGAACACTGAAGCTTTCTTT.

This rearrangement joins TRBV3-1 (or the pseudogene TRBV3-2) to TRBJ1-2; 10 nucleotides agree with TRBD1. The CDR3 has 14 residues. The germline V gene has CDR1 LGHDT and CDR2 YNNKEL (reference sequence). V gave up 2 bases and J gave up 7 bases; unmatched junction bases: 4. The DNA for the CDR3 is TGTGCCAGCAGCCAAAGGGACAGGGGATCTGGCTACACCTTC. Protein sequence: CASSQRDRGSGYTF.

The genes are TRBV2 and TRBJ1-6; no clear D gene. CDR3 size: 14 residues. CDR1 SNHLY and CDR2 FYNNEI come from the germline V gene. V was pared by 5 bases and J by 0 bases, with 5 bases between. The CDR3 coding sequence is TGTGCCAGCAGTCTTAGCTCCTATAATTCACCCCTCCACTTT. Its translation: CASSLSSYNSPLHF.

The table lists this clone with a count of one. The chain couples TRBV11-2 to TRBJ1-2; TRBD1 aligns across 8 bases. This CDR3 is built from 17 residues. Germline CDR1 SGHAT, CDR2 FQNNGV. The J segment lost 3 bases and the V segment lost 2 bases, leaving 11 bases of the junction unmatched. The CDR3 sequence is CASSLPRTGSLHYGYTF. The DNA for the CDR3 is TGTGCCAGCAGCTTACCGCGGACAGGGTCCCTTCACTATGGCTACACCTTC.

The chain has TRBV5-4 and TRBJ2-1; D unresolved. CDR1 and CDR2 from the germline V gene are SGHNT and YYREEE (reference sequence). The CDR3 length is 15 residues. The V and J ends lost 2 bases and 0 bases respectively, with 9 bases between them. The CDR3 reads CASSFQILSYNEQFF. Here the CDR3 DNA reads TGTGCCAGCAGCTTCCAGATCCTCTCCTACAATGAGCAGTTCTTC.

There are many counts of this clone. V usage is TRBV28 and J usage is TRBJ1-6; 11 nucleotides match TRBD1. Germline lookup yields CDR1 MDHEN and CDR2 SYDVKM. CDR3 length equals 17 residues. V shed 2 bases, J shed 9 bases, and the junction held 9 bases outside the gene matches. The CDR3 loop is CASSLRGQGGRSSPLHF. Here the CDR3 DNA reads TGTGCCAGCAGTTTAAGGGGACAGGGGGGACGTAGTTCACCCCTCCACTTT.